This T cell receptor beta chain was captured in a study of T-cell memory formation after mild COVID-19 (dated by TCRdb to the early 2020s). Regarding the research as a whole: Most TCR sequence clusters were specific to one of the two donors. In a couple of donors, T-cell clones that expanded and contracted after mild COVID-19 were tracked by sequencing TCRalpha and TCRbeta repertoires over time. Two young, previously healthy adult volunteers, one female and one male, were included in the cohort. Study-wide conclusions, independent of this receptor: The detection of some responding clones in pre-infection memory suggests that pre-existing cross-reactive memory T cells joined the SARS-CoV-2 response. Clones that contracted from day 15 to 85 showed balanced CD4/CD8 phenotypes, whereas a second wave of clones that expanded from day 15 to 37 leaned towards CD4+. The second-wave clones that peaked on day 37 were not confirmed to be SARS-CoV-2 specific. The study included only two mild cases, and larger cohorts that include severe cases with pre-infection samples were judged to be necessary. Contracting CD4+ clones appeared mostly in the CM and EM memory subsets, whereas CD8+ clones were enriched in EMRA.

Instrument on record: Illumina NovaSeq 6000. Using 5'RACE with constant-segment primers, TCRalpha and TCRbeta cDNA libraries were constructed, with sample barcodes and unique molecular identifiers added in the process. Trizol reagent was used to extract RNA from every sample. The libraries were amplified in two PCR steps, and the second step added a second sample barcode and Illumina TruSeq adapters. The libraries were sequenced on an Illumina NovaSeq using 2 x 150 bp paired-end reads. The authors' pipeline ran thus. Reads were demultiplexed and collapsed into UMI-guided consensus sequences with migec v1.2.7. With mixcr v2.1.11, UMI consensuses were aligned to TRA and TRB V and J templates and assembled into clonotypes. Clonotypes were classified as expanded or contracted when called significant by both edgeR and NoisET, with noise models trained on biological replicates. For edgeR calls, the thresholds were a false discovery rate-adjusted p below 0.01 and a log2 fold-change of 1. As an exploratory analysis of dynamics, max-normalized trajectories of the 1000 most abundant clonotypes were examined by PCA with hierarchical clustering. The CD4 or CD8 phenotype of responding clones was assigned using the separately sequenced CD4+ and CD8+ repertoires. The public reads were reanalyzed by TCRdb: fastp trimming at Q25, MiXCR alignment, in-frame beta chains only. Every CDR3 protein is listed once, alongside the most common genes and DNA of its rows. What appears here as the V and J calls and clone size reflects TCRdb's work, not the paper's. The sample table shows 85,000 to 120,000 distinct CDR3 sequences, and about a sixth are seen once. 28% of the sample is held by the ten biggest clonotypes.

V loses 0 bases at its end and J loses 6 bases; junction bases beyond the gene matches: 11. The CDR3 spans 17 residues, from the cysteine through the phenylalanine. Of the read, only the CDR3 DNA is kept; its 51 bases are in frame from base 1. The germline V gene (reference sequence) supplies CDR1 GTSNPN and CDR2 SVGIG. This clonotype came up a few times. Its target antigen remains unknown. No base quality values were provided; no much bigger clone lies one nucleotide off. Ficoll-Paque density gradient centrifugation was the method used to isolate PBMCs. Sequencing was carried out using PBMCs or a T cell subset sorted from them (not recorded which). The chain couples TRBV30 to TRBJ2-2, with TRBD2 identical over 9 junction bases. This sequence was found in an adult woman who had mild COVID-19 (a few samples of this study predate the infection). The sample titles of this study are shuffled in the database, so cell type and time point are left out; the donor was told from shared clones. DNA sequence: TGTGCCTGGAGTGTCCTTCTTAGCGGGAGAGGGGCCGGGGAGCTGTTTTTT. Its protein reads: CAWSVLLSGRGAGELFF.